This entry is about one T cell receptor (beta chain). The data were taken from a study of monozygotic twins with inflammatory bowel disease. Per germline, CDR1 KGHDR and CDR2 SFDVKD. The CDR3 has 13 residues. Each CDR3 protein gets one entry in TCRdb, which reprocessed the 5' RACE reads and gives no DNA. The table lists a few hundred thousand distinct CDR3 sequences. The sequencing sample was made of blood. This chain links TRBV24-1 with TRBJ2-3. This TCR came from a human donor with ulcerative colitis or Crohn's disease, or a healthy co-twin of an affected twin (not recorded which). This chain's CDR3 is CATSRDLTDTQYF.